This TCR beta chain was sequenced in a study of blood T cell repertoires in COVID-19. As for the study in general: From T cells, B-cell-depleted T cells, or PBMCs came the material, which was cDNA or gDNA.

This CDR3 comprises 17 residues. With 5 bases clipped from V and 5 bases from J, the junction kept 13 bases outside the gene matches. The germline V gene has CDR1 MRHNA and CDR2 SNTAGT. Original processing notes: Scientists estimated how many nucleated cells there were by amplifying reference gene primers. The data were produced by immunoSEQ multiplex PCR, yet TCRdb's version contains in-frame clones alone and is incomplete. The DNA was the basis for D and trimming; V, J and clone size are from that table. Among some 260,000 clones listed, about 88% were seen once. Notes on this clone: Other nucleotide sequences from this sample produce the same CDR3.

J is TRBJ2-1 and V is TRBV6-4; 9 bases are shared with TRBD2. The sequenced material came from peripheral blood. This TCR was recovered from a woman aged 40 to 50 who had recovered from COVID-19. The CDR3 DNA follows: TGTGCCAGCAGTCACACAGCGGGGGGACAGAATCACAATGAGCAGTTCTTC. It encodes CASSHTAGGQNHNEQFF.